These T cell receptor beta chains were read from a single sample in a study of T cell repertoires in cytomegalovirus infection. One entry per CDR3 protein, called by TCRdb with MiXCR from the reads. The repertoire holds tens of thousands of distinct CDR3 sequences, with around 3.8% as singletons. Sequenced sample: PBMCs. These receptors were obtained from a human donor in good health (CMV status not recorded). Some clones in this sample may be carry-over from other donors' samples. The CDR3 runs from the conserved cysteine through the conserved F or W. D genes are given only for firm matches. Rows give clone size only sometimes, using once, few, many, or a class for an expanded clone.

>many|TRBJ1-5|TRBV6-6|TRBD1
TGTGCCAGCAGTTTCTTGGGGACAGATCAGCCCCAGCATTTT
CASSFLGTDQPQHF
>few|TRBJ1-2|TRBV20-1|-
TGCAGTGCTAGCGGTCCCGACAGCTCTATCACCTTC
CSASGPDSSITF
>many|TRBJ1-2|TRBV7-2|-
TGTGCCAGCAGCTTCGACTCTGGAGCTAACTATGGCTACACCTTC
CASSFDSGANYGYTF
>many|TRBJ2-5|TRBV7-4|TRBD1
TGTGCCAGCAGGGCGGAGACAGGGGGCGAAGAGACCCAGTACTTC
CASRAETGGEETQYF
>many|TRBJ2-2|TRBV7-7|-
TGTGCTAGCAGCTTAGCGGCGGGCGGGGAGCTGTTTTTT
CASSLAAGGELFF
>many|TRBJ2-7|TRBV5-4|-
TGTGCCAGCAGCCCACAGGGGGGGCGCTCCTACGAGCAGTACTTC
CASSPQGGRSYEQYF
>many|TRBJ2-5|TRBV7-2|TRBD2
TGTGCCAGCAGCCTCAGCGGCGGGGGGGTTAGAGAGACCCAGTACTTC
CASSLSGGGVRETQYF
>many|TRBJ2-5|TRBV7-3|TRBD2
TGTGCCAGCAGCAGGACTAGCGGTATCCAAGAGACCCAGTACTTC
CASSRTSGIQETQYF
>few|TRBJ1-1|TRBV7-8|TRBD1
TGTGCCAGCAGCTTACGGGGACAGGCGGGGACTGAAGCTTTCTTT
CASSLRGQAGTEAFF
>many|TRBJ2-5|TRBV28|TRBD2
TGTGCCAGCAGTCCGAGACTAGCGGGAGGAAAAGAGACCCAGTACTTC
CASSPRLAGGKETQYF
>many|TRBJ1-2|TRBV7-2|-
TGTGCCAGCAGCTTAACGGGCGGCCCTAACTATGGCTACACCTTC
CASSLTGGPNYGYTF
>many|TRBJ2-1|TRBV7-2|TRBD2
TGTGCCAGCAGCGCCACCACGCCAGCGGGGAGCGCTCAGTATACCTACAATGAGCAGTTCTTC
CASSATTPAGSAQYTYNEQFF
>many|TRBJ2-5|TRBV12-3/TRBV12-4|-
TGTGCCAGCAGTTTAGGTCAGGGACGGGAGACCCAGTACTTC
CASSLGQGRETQYF
>many|TRBJ1-2|TRBV7-2|TRBD1
TGTGCCAGCAGTCGGGGACAGATCTATGGCTACACCTTC
CASSRGQIYGYTF
>-|TRBJ2-7|TRBV4-1|TRBD1
TGCGCCAGCAGCCAGACCTCCCTTCGGGACAGGGGTAACGAGCAGTACTTC
CASSQTSLRDRGNEQYF
>many|TRBJ1-1|TRBV12-3/TRBV12-4|-
TGTGCCAGCAAGGATCCCTTAGGTACTGAAGCTTTCTTT
CASKDPLGTEAFF
>many|TRBJ1-2|TRBV7-2|-
TGTGCCAGCAGCTTAGCGGGAATTCCCTATGGCTACACCTTC
CASSLAGIPYGYTF
>few|TRBJ1-2|TRBV20-1|-
TGCAGTGCTACTCCGGGACGATCATATGGCTACACCTTC
CSATPGRSYGYTF
>many|TRBJ2-3|TRBV20-1|-
TGCAGTGCTAGAAGGGGTCGGGCAGATACGCAGTATTTT
CSARRGRADTQYF
>many|TRBJ2-5|TRBV29-1|TRBD2
TGCAGCGGGGGGGGGATTGGGGAGACCCAGTACTTC
CSGGGIGETQYF
>many|TRBJ2-7|TRBV27|TRBD1
TGTGCCAGCACGGAAGATTACCGGGACAGGGCCTACGAGCAGTACTTC
CASTEDYRDRAYEQYF
>many|TRBJ2-5|TRBV7-3|-
TGTGCCAGCAGCCCGGGGCCACAAGAGACCCAGTACTTC
CASSPGPQETQYF
>many|TRBJ2-2|TRBV6-1|-
TGTGCCATCGATAGCCGGGGCACCGGGGAGCTGTTTTTT
CAIDSRGTGELFF
>many|TRBJ2-1|TRBV12-3/TRBV12-4|-
TGTGCCAGCAGCCATACCGGCAGCTCCTACAATGAGCAGTTCTTC
CASSHTGSSYNEQFF
>-|TRBJ1-4|TRBV7-9|-
TGTGCCAGCAGGGGGACAACGCGTAATGAAAAACTGTTTTTT
CASRGTTRNEKLFF
>many|TRBJ2-3|TRBV7-2|TRBD2
TGTGCCACGGCCCAACTAGCGCGCCGCACAGATACGCAGTATTTT
CATAQLARRTDTQYF
>many|TRBJ2-5|TRBV7-8|-
TGTGCCAGCAGCTTAGACAGGGCGGAGACCCAGTACTTC
CASSLDRAETQYF
>few|TRBJ2-7|TRBV7-3|TRBD2
TGTGCCAGCAGCATCCAAGCGGGACCAACCTACGAGCAGTACTTC
CASSIQAGPTYEQYF
>many|TRBJ1-1|TRBV19|-
TGTGCCAGTAACCGCAGACCCACTGAAGCTTTCTTT
CASNRRPTEAFF
>many|TRBJ1-6|TRBV20-1|-
TGCAGTGCTAGGGCTGGAGGGGGGGGTTCACCCCTCCACTTT
CSARAGGGGSPLHF
>many|TRBJ1-3|TRBV7-2|-
TGTGCCACCAACGAAGGCGAGAACACCATATATTTT
CATNEGENTIYF
>many|TRBJ1-6|TRBV12-3/TRBV12-4|-
TGTGCCAGCAGTTTTCAGGGGAATTCACCCCTCCACTTT
CASSFQGNSPLHF
>many|TRBJ1-1|TRBV20-1|-
TGCAGTGCTGGACGAGTAGGAGCTTTCTTT
CSAGRVGAFF
>many|TRBJ1-5|TRBV10-3|TRBD1
TGTGCCATCAGTGAGCCACCAGGACAGGGAGAGGTGAATCAGCCCCAGCATTTT
CAISEPPGQGEVNQPQHF
>many|TRBJ2-7|TRBV7-2|-
TGTGCCAGCAGCCAGCCGGGTATTGGGTACGAGCAGTACTTC
CASSQPGIGYEQYF
>many|TRBJ2-3|TRBV7-3|-
TGTGCCAGCAGCTTGGGACAAAACACAGATACGCAGTATTTT
CASSLGQNTDTQYF
>many|TRBJ1-5|TRBV18|TRBD1
TGTGCCAGCTCACCACCAGGGGGACAGGGGAGTTATCAGCCCCAGCATTTT
CASSPPGGQGSYQPQHF
>many|TRBJ1-2|TRBV6-5|-
TGTGCCAGCAGACAGACCGAACTGGGAGGCTACACCTTC
CASRQTELGGYTF
>many|TRBJ2-7|TRBV2|TRBD1
TGTGCCAGCAGGAGGGACAGCCTATCCTACGAGCAGTACTTC
CASRRDSLSYEQYF
>many|TRBJ2-2|TRBV7-2|-
TGTGCCAGCAGCTTACAGGGCGAGAACACCGGGGAGCTGTTTTTT
CASSLQGENTGELFF